This TCR beta chain was obtained from a study of control samples from healthy donors and cancer patients. A single count supports this clone. The CDR3 has 15 amino acids. V was clipped by 8 bases and J by 0 bases, with 17 bases between them. Germline V gene data show CDR1 as SNHLY and CDR2 as FYNNEI. Assay: immunoSEQ multiplex PCR; the TCRdb copy retains only in-frame clones and omits some. The profile shows roughly 170,000 clones, roughly 91% of them singletons. The gene calls are TRBV2 and TRBJ2-7, with D tentatively TRBD1 or TRBD2 (6 bases each). This receptor was identified in a man aged 18 to 29 in good health. The material sequenced was blood. CDR3: CASEGGLLISYEQYF. The CDR3 coding sequence is TGTGCCAGCGAAGGGGGACTTCTCATCTCCTACGAGCAGTACTTC.